This T cell receptor (beta chain) stems from a study of T cells expressing NK-cell markers. Study background: Seven donors tested HCMV-seropositive and one tested seronegative among the eight sequenced. Overall study results and limits: A few donors' CD3+CD56-NKG2C+ cells were dominated by the same clonotypes.

About this clonotype: What it binds is not known.

TCRdb reprocessed the 5' RACE reads, keeping one entry per CDR3 protein, no DNA. This sample's table reports about 550,000 distinct CDR3 sequences. The germline V gene encodes CDR1 KGHDR and CDR2 SFDVKD. CDR3 length equals 14 residues. V and J are TRBV24-1 and TRBJ1-1; without DNA, the TCRdb call of TRBD1 cannot be checked. The TCR sequence derives from a man aged 18 to 35 in good health. The specimen was blood T cells: a sorted CD56 or NKG2C T cell subset, CD4+ or CD8+ T cells, or bulk PBMC T cells (not recorded which). CDR3 sequence: CATSVGTGETEAFF.